This T cell receptor (beta chain) was found in a study of T-cell reconstitution after alpha-beta-depleted transplantation in children. At least ten counts were recorded for this clonotype. Its antigen is currently unknown. This sample's TCRbeta library carried unique molecular identifier barcodes. TCRdb called the PCR reads again in MiXCR, with one record for every CDR3 protein. The table lists fewer than 35,000 distinct CDR3 sequences, about 6.3% of them singletons. Study results and limitations: In patients about two months after transplant, alpha-beta T cells reportedly arose from several hundred expanded graft clones.

Trimming cost V 4 bases and J 8 bases, with 17 bases left between them. Germline loops: CDR1 SEHNR, CDR2 FQNEAQ (reference sequence). This CDR3 has 14 amino acids. The input for sequencing was PBMCs, mostly from graft donor cells, taken 180 days after TCRalphabeta/CD19-depleted stem cell transplant. The source of this sequence is a male patient aged 5 to 17 who had a stem cell transplant for acute myeloid leukemia, so the T cells may come from the graft donor. This chain links TRBV7-9 with TRBJ1-1, with D maybe TRBD1 (6 bases). The CDR3: CASSYDGLGAEAFF. The CDR3 coding sequence is TGTGCCAGCAGCTACGACGGGCTGGGGGCGGAAGCTTTCTTT.